The 25 T cell receptor beta chains listed next were all sequenced from one sample in a study of OX40 agonist ivuxolimab in advanced cancers. Sequencing used immunoSEQ multiplex PCR; TCRdb keeps in-frame clones, though not all of them. This table has about 28,000 clones, approximately 83% appearing once. The sample was CD4+ or CD8+ T cells sorted from blood, taken in a trial of the OX40 agonist ivuxolimab. Source of these receptors: an adult with an advanced solid tumor such as melanoma, head and neck, liver or kidney cancer.

This clone was detected a few times. The rearrangement joins TRBV5-6 to TRBJ1-5, with 9 bases identical to TRBD1. The J segment lost 3 bases and the V segment lost 4 bases, leaving 5 bases of the junction unmatched. The CDR3 sequence is 15 residues long. The germline V gene encodes CDR1 SGHDT and CDR2 YYEEEE. CDR3 sequence: CASSLDRGINQPQHF. CDR3 DNA sequence: TGTGCCAGCAGCCTGGACAGGGGAATCAATCAGCCCCAGCATTTT.

The chain is built from TRBV12-5 and TRBJ1-1; tentative D call: TRBD1 (5 bases). The CDR3 consists of 12 residues. Deletions cut 6 bases from V and 8 bases from J, with 13 bases between. CDR1 LGHNT and CDR2 FRNRAP come from the germline V gene. DNA for the CDR3: TGTGCTAGTGGCCTAAATGGGGGGGAAGCTTTCTTT. This translates into CASGLNGGEAFF.

The V call is TRBV5-6, the J call TRBJ2-1, with TRBD2 identical over 7 bases. In germline, CDR1 is SGHDT, CDR2 YYEEEE. The length of the CDR3 is 13 residues. The V gene end was trimmed by 2 bases and the J gene end by 6 bases; junction bases not matched to a gene: 2. Here the CDR3 reads CASSFWGGNEQFF. CDR3 bases: TGTGCCAGCAGCTTCTGGGGGGGCAATGAGCAGTTCTTC.

CDR3 coding DNA: TGTGCCAGTAGTATCCTTGCGGGGGGCAATGAGCAGTTCTTC. Amino acids: CASSILAGGNEQFF. The chain recombines TRBV19 with TRBJ2-1, with 8 bases identical to TRBD2. From germline, CDR1 is LNHDA and CDR2 SQIVND (reference sequence). The CDR3 contains 14 residues. The J segment lost 6 bases and the V segment lost 3 bases, leaving 4 bases of the junction unmatched.

V gene TRBV19 combines with J gene TRBJ1-6, with 9 bases lining up with TRBD1. Germline CDR1 is LNHDA and CDR2 is SQIVND (reference sequence). The ends lost 9 bases at V and 8 bases at J; junction bases unmatched: 5. The CDR3 has 13 amino acids. In nucleotides, the CDR3 is TGTGCCAGCCAGCGACAGGGGGATTCACCCCTCCACTTT. Translation: CASQRQGDSPLHF.

J is TRBJ2-7 and V is TRBV5-1, with 10 positions matching TRBD1. This CDR3 is built from 15 residues. Germline V gene sequence: CDR1 SGHRS, CDR2 YFSETQ. V was clipped by 2 bases and J by 6 bases; unmatched bases: 8. The CDR3 spells CASSFRDRGMVEQYF. The CDR3 coding sequence is TGCGCCAGCAGCTTCCGGGACAGGGGCATGGTCGAGCAGTACTTC.

The CDR3 region is CASSTRDRASHEQYF. CDR3 nucleotides: TGTGCCAGCAGCACTAGGGACAGGGCATCCCACGAGCAGTACTTC. The chain recombines TRBV6-6 with TRBJ2-7, with 9 bases aligning to TRBD1. With V trimmed by 6 bases and J by 5 bases, 11 bases remained unmatched. The CDR3 extends over 15 amino acids. Germline CDR1 reads MNHNY; CDR2 reads SVGAGI (reference sequence).

V and J are TRBV9 and TRBJ2-1; 10 bases match TRBD2. CDR3 length: 15 amino acids. Germline loops: CDR1 SGDLS, CDR2 YYNGEE. J lost 4 bases, V lost 4 bases, and 5 bases had no gene match. CDR3 amino acids: CASSTASGGYNEQFF. The DNA for the CDR3 is TGTGCCAGCAGCACAGCTAGCGGGGGTTACAATGAGCAGTTCTTC.

The chain combines TRBV11-2 with TRBJ2-1, with 11 bases lining up with TRBD2. The CDR3 extends over 16 amino acids. Germline CDR1 is SGHAT and CDR2 is FQNNGV. V shed 0 bases and J 5 bases; nucleotides not matched to a gene: 3. DNA of the CDR3: TGTGCCAGCAGCTTAGAAGTAGCGGGGGGGAACAATGAGCAGTTCTTC. Translating it yields CASSLEVAGGNNEQFF.

This chain uses TRBV5-1 with TRBJ2-1, with 8 nucleotides matching TRBD2. The junction had 13 bases not matched to a gene; V was cut back by 6 bases and J by 8 bases. CDR1 is SGHRS, CDR2 YFSETQ, per germline. The CDR3 runs to 15 residues. CDR3 loop: CASTGLRGGSDEQFF. DNA of the CDR3: TGCGCCAGCACCGGGTTACGGGGGGGCAGCGATGAGCAGTTCTTC.

This sequence joins TRBV6-5 and TRBJ2-1; TRBD1 is a possible D gene (6 bases). The V end lost 1 base, the J end lost 8 bases, and 9 bases lay between the germline ends. This CDR3 region has 13 residues. From germline, CDR1 is MNHEY and CDR2 SVGAGI. DNA of the CDR3: TGTGCCAGCAGTTACTTACAGGGAGATGAGCAGTTCTTC. Protein: CASSYLQGDEQFF.

The V gene is TRBV4-1, the J gene TRBJ2-7; 7 bases fit TRBD1. CDR3 size: 13 residues. Germline V gene lookup returns CDR1 MGHRA and CDR2 YSYEKL. V was pared by 3 bases and J by 4 bases, with 3 bases of the junction left unmatched. The CDR3 DNA sequence: TGCGCCAGCAGCCATGACAGGGAGTACGAGCAGTACTTC. This encodes CASSHDREYEQYF.

The V gene is TRBV28, the J gene TRBJ1-2, with no clear D. With 4 bases removed from V and 3 bases from J, the gap between germline ends came to 21 bases. There are 17 residues in the CDR3. The germline gives CDR1 MDHEN, CDR2 SYDVKM. Here the CDR3 DNA reads TGTGCCAGCAGTTCCTCGACTGACTTCAGGTATCACTATGGCTACACCTTC. It codes for CASSSSTDFRYHYGYTF.

This clone was counted a single time. The J gene is TRBJ2-7, the V gene TRBV5-1, with 12 bases that match TRBD1. V dropped 8 bases and J dropped 6; count of bases not matched to a gene: 6. CDR3 length: 13 amino acids. Germline V gene data show CDR1 as SGHRS and CDR2 as YFSETQ. CDR3 sequence (DNA): TGCGCCAGTTTCGGGACAGGGGGCGCCGAGCAGTACTTC. Protein sequence: CASFGTGGAEQYF.

The rearrangement joins TRBV5-1 to TRBJ2-2, with 8 bases lining up with TRBD1. Trimming took 2 bases from V and 7 from J; bases not matched to a gene: 4. The CDR3 has 14 amino acids. CDR1 is SGHRS, CDR2 YFSETQ, per germline. The chain's CDR3 is CASSFRGRFGELFF. Here the CDR3 DNA reads TGCGCCAGCAGCTTCAGGGGGCGGTTCGGGGAGCTGTTTTTT.

The CDR3 reads CASSYGIRGDEQFF. DNA of the CDR3: TGTGCCAGCAGTTACGGGATCCGGGGGGATGAGCAGTTCTTC. This rearrangement joins TRBV6-5 to TRBJ2-1; 7 positions match TRBD2. CDR3 length: 14 residues. With V trimmed by 2 bases and J by 8 bases, 6 bases remained unmatched. Per the germline V gene, CDR1 is MNHEY and CDR2 is SVGAGI.

This chain uses TRBV4-1 with TRBJ1-5; 8 nucleotides line up with TRBD1. Trimming removed 1 base from V and 9 bases from J; junction bases left unmatched: 14. CDR1 and CDR2 (germline): MGHRA, YSYEKL. This CDR3 is 17 amino acids long. The DNA of the CDR3 is TGCGCCAGCAGCCAAGTCGCCCAGGGGGCCAAGGAGTGGCCCCAGCATTTT. This gives the protein CASSQVAQGAKEWPQHF.

This clone was seen ten or more times. The chain is built from TRBV6-5 and TRBJ1-1, with D uncertain. The V end was cut by 5 bases, the J end by 3 bases, with 13 bases between. Germline CDR1 and CDR2: MNHEY and SVGAGI. The length of the CDR3 is 14 residues. CDR3 sequence (DNA): TGTGCCAGCAGTCACCGGTTCGGGGACACTGAAGCTTTCTTT. Translating gives CASSHRFGDTEAFF.

J is TRBJ2-1 and V is TRBV6-6; 12 bases map to TRBD1. V shed 5 bases, J shed 8 bases, and the junction held 10 bases outside the gene matches. This CDR3 is 16 amino acids long. Germline CDR1 and CDR2: MNHNY and SVGAGI (reference sequence). The CDR3 DNA reads as TGTGCCAGCAGTCAGGCCGGGACAGGGGGCCGAGATGAGCAGTTCTTC. Protein sequence: CASSQAGTGGRDEQFF.

The chain combines TRBV11-3 with TRBJ2-2; tentative D call: TRBD2 (5 bases). The CDR3 totals 13 residues. Trimming removed 3 bases at V and 7 bases at J, with 9 bases between. Germline V gene data show CDR1 as SGHNT and CDR2 as YENEEA. In DNA form, the CDR3 reads TGTGCCAGCAGCTTTAGGGCGGGCGGGGAGCTGTTTTTT. Protein: CASSFRAGGELFF.

By its share, this clone is medium-sized (0.01 to 0.1%). The chain is built from TRBV2 and TRBJ2-3; 8 nucleotides match TRBD1. CDR3 length equals 15 residues. V dropped 9 bases and J dropped 4; count of bases not matched to a gene: 12. Germline-derived CDR1 and CDR2 are SNHLY and FYNNEI. This CDR3 is CASTTGQVLPDTQYF. In DNA, the CDR3 is TGTGCCAGTACAACGGGACAGGTGCTCCCAGATACGCAGTATTTT.

The chain employs TRBV5-1 and TRBJ2-7, with D maybe TRBD1 (6 bases). With 3 bases removed from V and 2 bases from J, the gap between germline ends came to 9 bases. This CDR3 comprises 13 residues. Germline V gene lookup returns CDR1 SGHRS and CDR2 YFSETQ. CDR3 residues: CASSWRQAYEQYF. The CDR3 region has the DNA TGCGCCAGCAGCTGGAGACAGGCCTACGAGCAGTACTTC.

This clone was detected once. CDR3 nucleotides: TGTGCCAGCAGTACTAGCGGGGACTACGAGCAGTACTTC. It is translated as CASSTSGDYEQYF. This chain links TRBV27 with TRBJ2-7; 10 positions agree with TRBD2. V shed 5 bases, J shed 3 bases, and the junction held 1 base outside the gene matches. The CDR3 is 13 amino acids. The germline V gene encodes CDR1 MNHEY and CDR2 SMNVEV (reference sequence).

The chain recombines TRBV6-5 with TRBJ2-6; possibly TRBD1 or TRBD2 for D (5 bases each). The V end lost 4 bases, the J end lost 0 bases, and 10 bases lay between the germline ends. This CDR3 is 16 amino acids long. Germline lookup yields CDR1 MNHEY and CDR2 SVGAGI. CDR3 DNA sequence: TGTGCCAGCAGTTGGGACGGGGTCTCTGGGGCCAACGTCCTGACTTTC. It yields the protein CASSWDGVSGANVLTF.

J is TRBJ2-7 and V is TRBV4-2; 9 positions match TRBD1. This CDR3 region has 15 residues. Germline CDR1 reads LGHNA; CDR2 reads YNFKEQ. Unmatched junction bases numbered 5, after V lost 3 bases and J lost 2 bases. The CDR3 DNA follows: TGTGCCAGCAGCCACTCCGGGACAGGGACCTACGAGCAGTACTTC. It is translated as CASSHSGTGTYEQYF.